The sequence of this T cell receptor (beta chain) was determined in a study of T cells expressing NK-cell markers. Study overall: One of eight sequenced donors was HCMV-seronegative; the other seven were seropositive.

Germline loops: CDR1 DFQATT, CDR2 SNEGSKA (reference sequence). This CDR3 is 13 amino acids long. Scientists made TCR beta cDNA using 5'RACE template switching with UMIs. Reprocessing the 5' RACE reads, TCRdb reports a single entry for every CDR3 protein and omits DNA. The sample's table shows a few hundred thousand distinct CDR3 sequences. The J gene is TRBJ2-1, the V gene TRBV20-1. The sequence derives from a man aged 18 to 30 in good health. Sequenced input: blood T cells: a sorted CD56 or NKG2C T cell subset, CD4+ or CD8+ T cells, or bulk PBMC T cells (not recorded which). The CDR3 sequence is CSARGFVNNEQFF.